The text below deals with one T cell receptor (beta chain). The antigen remains unidentified. This specimen comes from a study of post-analysis software for immune sequencing data. Study details: Patients with relapsing-remitting, secondary progressive and progressive-relapsing multiple sclerosis courses were all represented. Study outcomes and limitations: Four or five TRBV segments were more frequent in patients than controls; TRBV5-6, TRBV5-1 and TRBV20-1 belonged to this group. Batch-mates among the samples co-clustered strongly by F measure.

The CDR3 extends over 15 amino acids. Germline CDR1 reads SGHRS; CDR2 reads YFSETQ. The TCR beta cDNA libraries carried unique molecular identifiers. Input of about 0.9 to 10 million T cells yielded 400,000 to 550,000 cDNA molecules. TCRdb fed the PCR reads into MiXCR, producing one record per CDR3 protein. The sample carries hundreds of thousands of distinct CDR3 sequences, 35% to 45% recorded once. This rearrangement joins TRBV5-1 to TRBJ2-5; 10 bases are a match to TRBD2. The end of the DNA fits TRBJ2-7 better, so the J call may be wrong. This TCR derives from a girl aged 2-10 years with multiple sclerosis. The sample comprised blood. CDR3 residues: CASSKGLAEIYEQYF. CDR3 bases: TGCGCCAGCAGCAAAGGACTAGCGGAAATCTACGAGCAGTACTTC.